Shown below are 13 T cell receptor beta chains from a single sample sequenced in a study of cytomegalovirus exposure and HLA in healthy donors (TCRdb year 2017). Library preparation employed the immunoSEQ multiplex PCR assay. The multiplex PCR relied on a mix of 60 forward primers for TCR Vbeta segments and 13 reverse primers for TCR Jbeta segments. TCRdb stores this immuneACCESS table with in-frame sequences only. Part of the clones is absent; in the studies checked, under half of the shortfall reflects unresolved V genes, and no reason is known for the rest. The sample profile shows fewer than 250,000 clones; 70% to 90% of them were found once. The ten biggest clones cover 1% to 1.5% of the sample. The sequencing sample was made of PBMCs. The receptor set was obtained from a human donor in good health.

The rearrangement joins TRBV15 to TRBJ1-2, with 8 bases fitting TRBD1. Germline values: CDR1 LNHNV, CDR2 YYDKDF (reference sequence). The CDR3 contains 15 residues. Trimming at V came to 0 bases and at J to 8 bases, leaving 8 bases not matched to a gene. Written as DNA, the CDR3 is TGTGCCACCAGCAGAGATCTGCAGGACAGGGAAGGCTACACCTTC. Its protein product is CATSRDLQDREGYTF.

This clone occurred a few times. The J gene is TRBJ1-6, the V gene TRBV5-1, with TRBD1 matching over 7 bases. V lost 0 bases and J lost 5; bases outside the gene matches: 2. The CDR3 has 15 amino acids. Germline values: CDR1 SGHRS, CDR2 YFSETQ. DNA of the CDR3: TGCGCCAGCAGCTTGGCCGGGACAGATAATTCACCCCTCCACTTT. Translating it yields CASSLAGTDNSPLHF.

The gene calls are TRBV18 and TRBJ1-2; TRBD1 aligns across 9 bases. The V gene end was trimmed by 4 bases and the J gene end by 5 bases; junction bases not matched to a gene: 11. The CDR3 runs to 16 residues. Germline CDR1 is KGHSH and CDR2 is LQKENI. CDR3 DNA sequence: TGTGCCAGCTCACTCCTGACTCCGGGACAGGGTTATGGCTACACCTTC. It codes for CASSLLTPGQGYGYTF.

This chain links TRBV9 with TRBJ2-7, with TRBD2 matching over 8 bases. The V and J ends lost 4 bases and 1 base, in that order; junction bases with no gene match: 7. CDR1 is SGDLS and CDR2 is YYNGEE in the germline V gene. This CDR3 comprises 15 residues. The CDR3 DNA is TGTGCCAGCAGCACAAAAGCGGGAGCGTCCTACGAGCAGTACTTC. Protein sequence: CASSTKAGASYEQYF.

This clone showed up just once. V usage is TRBV7-9 and J usage is TRBJ2-5, with D unresolved. Germline values: CDR1 SEHNR, CDR2 FQNEAQ (reference sequence). V was clipped by 4 bases and J by 8 bases, with 8 bases between them. This CDR3 has 11 residues. The CDR3 DNA sequence: TGTGCCAGCAGCTCTCAGGCTACCCAGTACTTC. It translates to CASSSQATQYF. The whole variable domain, filled in from reference TRBV7-9 and TRBJ2-5, reads DTGVSQNPRHKITKRGQNVTFRCDPISEHNRLYWYRQTLGQGPEFLTYFQNEAQLEKSRLLSDRFSAERPKGSFSTLEIQRTEQGDSAMYLCASSSQATQYFGPGTRLLVL.

The chain uses TRBV11-2 and TRBJ2-5, with TRBD2 matching 7 bases. Germline loops: CDR1 SGHAT, CDR2 FQNNGV. The CDR3 totals 13 residues. The ends lost 5 bases at V and 4 bases at J; junction bases unmatched: 4. CDR3 in amino acids: CASSRGGVETQYF. The CDR3, as DNA: TGTGCCAGCAGCCGTGGGGGGGTAGAGACCCAGTACTTC.

V usage is TRBV29-1 and J usage is TRBJ2-7; 10 bases match TRBD1. CDR3 length: 13 residues. CDR1 and CDR2 (germline): SQVTM, ANQGSEA. V gave up 7 bases and J gave up 3 bases; unmatched junction bases: 6. CDR3 coding DNA: TGCAGCGCCACGGGACAGGGGAGCTACGAGCAGTACTTC. This codes for CSATGQGSYEQYF.

The gene calls are TRBV27 and TRBJ1-5; maybe TRBD1 (5 bases). The germline V gene has CDR1 MNHEY and CDR2 SMNVEV (reference sequence). The CDR3 is 17 residues long. V shed 0 bases and J shed 0 bases, with 12 bases lying between them. The CDR3 reads CASSLSGEGYSNQPQHF. CDR3 DNA: TGTGCCAGCAGTTTATCGGGGGAGGGATATAGCAATCAGCCCCAGCATTTT.

The V gene is TRBV7-9, the J gene TRBJ1-2; 9 nucleotides align to TRBD1. The CDR3 is 13 amino acids. J was trimmed by 4 bases and V by 5 bases; bases with no gene match: 2. Looked up from germline, CDR1 is SEHNR and CDR2 is FQNEAQ (reference sequence). CDR3 in amino acids: CASSRDRAYGYTF. Here the CDR3 DNA reads TGTGCCAGCAGCCGGGACAGGGCCTATGGCTACACCTTC. Based on the CDR3 plus reference TRBV7-9 and TRBJ1-2, the full variable domain is DTGVSQNPRHKITKRGQNVTFRCDPISEHNRLYWYRQTLGQGPEFLTYFQNEAQLEKSRLLSDRFSAERPKGSFSTLEIQRTEQGDSAMYLCASSRDRAYGYTFGSGTRLTVV.

J is TRBJ2-1 and V is TRBV9, with D possibly TRBD1 on 6 matching bases. Germline assignment: CDR1 SGDLS and CDR2 YYNGEE. V lost 0 bases and J lost 4, with 8 bases in between. This CDR3 region has 14 residues. The CDR3 loop is CASSVAGTYNEQFF. The DNA for the CDR3 is TGTGCCAGCAGCGTAGCTGGGACATACAATGAGCAGTTCTTC.

The CDR3, as DNA: TGTGCCAGCACCACTGGACTAGCGGGAGATAATGAGCAGTTCTTC. Translation gives CASTTGLAGDNEQFF. The chain recombines TRBV6-1 with TRBJ2-1; the match to TRBD2 covers 13 bases. Germline V gives CDR1 MNHNS, CDR2 SASEGT. The CDR3 consists of 15 residues. Trimming cost V 7 bases and J 7 bases; bases outside gene matches: 7.

The chain couples TRBV7-2 to TRBJ2-4, with no clear D. This CDR3 comprises 15 residues. The germline CDR1 and CDR2 sequences are SGHTA and FQGNSA. With 1 base removed from V and 6 bases from J, the gap between germline ends came to 13 bases. CDR3 sequence (DNA): TGTGCCAGCAGCTTAGTTCGTCAAGGCGGAAACATTCAGTACTTC. Protein sequence: CASSLVRQGGNIQYF.

This chain links TRBV5-1 with TRBJ2-2, with 10 bases identical to TRBD1. V trimming: 3 bases; J trimming: 4 bases; junction bases outside the gene matches: 6. The germline V gene encodes CDR1 SGHRS and CDR2 YFSETQ. This CDR3 has 16 residues. CDR3: CASSSDRGVGTGELFF. The CDR3 bases are TGCGCCAGCAGCTCGGACAGGGGGGTAGGCACCGGGGAGCTGTTTTTT.